This is a list of T cell receptor beta chains from one sample in a study of blood T cells in healthy people across ages. TCRdb recomputed calls from the 5' RACE reads with MiXCR, one row per CDR3 protein. Of 890,000 or so distinct CDR3 sequences listed, roughly 60% are singletons. Sequencing input: blood. These receptors all come from a young man in good health. The conserved cysteine and the conserved F or W are not part of the CDR3 here. Fields, in order: D gene, clone size, V gene, J gene, CDR3 protein. A D gene is named only where the DNA matches it firmly. Some rows have no size entry. The others give once, few or many, or a class for an expanded clone.

NA	few	TRBV6-5	TRBJ2-5	ASSTQTQQY
TRBD1	NA	TRBV20-1	TRBJ2-1	SAREDRGLYNEQF
TRBD2	NA	TRBV20-1	NA	SARDAGGGDEQY
NA	NA	TRBV7-9	TRBJ2-7	ASSLAVEQY
NA	few	TRBV18	TRBJ2-1	ASSPRPSYNEQF
NA	once	TRBV6-6	TRBJ1-2	ASTETYGYT
NA	NA	TRBV2	TRBJ1-3	ASRSTGSGNTIY
NA	NA	TRBV10-3	TRBJ2-3	AAGGSTDTQY
NA	once	TRBV27	TRBJ1-4	ASSVKINEKLF
TRBD1	NA	TRBV30	TRBJ2-3	AWSAGQGRYTDTQY
TRBD1	NA	TRBV6-6	TRBJ2-7	ASRQGHDEQY
NA	many	TRBV28	TRBJ2-5	AVRGYQETQY
NA	NA	TRBV20-1	TRBJ2-5	SASLPAGETQY
NA	NA	TRBV5-4	TRBJ2-5	ASSPTAQETQY
NA	few	TRBV12-3/TRBV12-4	TRBJ1-6	ASSRLGTNNSPLH
TRBD2	few	TRBV7-2	TRBJ2-1	ASSSRGGPYNEQF
NA	NA	TRBV10-3	TRBJ2-3	ATGGDTQY
TRBD1	NA	TRBV6-2/TRBV6-3	TRBJ1-2	ASRYGTGSYGYT
NA	NA	TRBV4-2	TRBJ1-1	ASSQGGLMNTEAF
NA	NA	TRBV5-1	TRBJ2-3	ASSLFRDPTDTQY
TRBD1	few	TRBV12-3/TRBV12-4	TRBJ2-3	ASSHTGGKFSTDTQY
TRBD1	NA	TRBV12-3/TRBV12-4	TRBJ2-3	ASSTRQGDTDTQY
NA	NA	TRBV5-1	TRBJ2-3	ASSLALDRTDTQY
TRBD1	NA	TRBV27	NA	ASSSLFGQGAHEQY
NA	NA	TRBV20-1	TRBJ2-7	SFYKQRHDEQY
TRBD2	NA	TRBV4-2	TRBJ2-5	ASSQPTSGGTVRYEQY
TRBD2	NA	TRBV11-2	TRBJ2-3	ASSPGLAGSIDTQY
TRBD2	NA	TRBV2	TRBJ2-1	ASRSPAGTSGGDNEQF
TRBD1	few	TRBV9	TRBJ2-6	ASSGQGGRANVLT
NA	NA	TRBV7-3	TRBJ1-2	ASSFTTTANYGYT
NA	NA	TRBV5-1	TRBJ2-1	ASSRGPGEQF
NA	NA	TRBV20-1	TRBJ2-7	SAILSYEQY
NA	NA	TRBV6-1	TRBJ2-7	ASIRRGSDSSYEQY
NA	NA	TRBV27	TRBJ1-5	ASSPANSNQPQH
TRBD2	NA	TRBV28	TRBJ2-3	ASIPLAGGTDTQY
NA	few	TRBV4-3	TRBJ2-4	ASSQDWQGGSIQY
TRBD1	NA	TRBV12-3/TRBV12-4	TRBJ2-1	ASIRGTGSYNEQF
NA	NA	TRBV6-1	TRBJ2-1	ASGTPDEQF